These T cell receptor beta chains were read from a single sample in a study of blood T cell repertoires in COVID-19. Sequenced by immunoSEQ multiplex PCR; TCRdb stores in-frame clones only, minus some. The sample contains about 230,000 clones, about 88% of which appear only once. The source material was peripheral blood. All receptors derive from a woman aged 55-70 years with acute or convalescent COVID-19. Each CDR3 is given without its conserved first and last residue. The order of the fields is J gene, V gene, D gene, CDR3 protein. A D gene is named only where the DNA matches it firmly.

>TRBJ1-5|TRBV7-2|-
ASSLRGGPQPQH
>TRBJ1-1|TRBV15|-
ATSRDPQVGTEAF
>TRBJ2-7|TRBV6-6|TRBD1
ASSYGQGTGTYEQY
>TRBJ2-5|TRBV19|TRBD1
ASSLLGQGQETQY
>TRBJ2-3|TRBV7-3|TRBD1
ASSRDRADTQY
>TRBJ1-2|TRBV2|TRBD1
ASRGQGAQGYT
>TRBJ2-2|TRBV19|TRBD1
ASSHRGSGELF
>TRBJ1-6|TRBV25-1|TRBD1
ASSELGQGNSPLH
>TRBJ2-5|TRBV7-2|-
ASSSSYGLRQETQY
>TRBJ1-5|TRBV30|-
AWSGQGTPFDQPQH
>TRBJ2-1|TRBV6-1|TRBD2
ASSEVGPGLAGGRAWEQF